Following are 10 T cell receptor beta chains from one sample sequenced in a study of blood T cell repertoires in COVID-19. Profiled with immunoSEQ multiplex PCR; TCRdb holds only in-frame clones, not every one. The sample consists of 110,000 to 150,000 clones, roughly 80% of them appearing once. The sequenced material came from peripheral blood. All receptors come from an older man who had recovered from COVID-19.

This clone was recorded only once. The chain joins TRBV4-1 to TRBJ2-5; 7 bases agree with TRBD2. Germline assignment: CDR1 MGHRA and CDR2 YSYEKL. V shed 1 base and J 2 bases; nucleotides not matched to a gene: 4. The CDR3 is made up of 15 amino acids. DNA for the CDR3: TGCGCCAGCAGCCAAGCCCCAGCGGGGCAAGAGACCCAGTACTTC. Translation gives CASSQAPAGQETQYF.

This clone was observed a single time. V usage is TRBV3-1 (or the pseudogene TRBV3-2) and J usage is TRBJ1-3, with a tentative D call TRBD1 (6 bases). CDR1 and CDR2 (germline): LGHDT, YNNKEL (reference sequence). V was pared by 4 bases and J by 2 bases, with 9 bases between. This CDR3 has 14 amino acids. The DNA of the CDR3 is TGTGCCAGCAGCCCCCGGGACACTGGAAACACCATATATTTT. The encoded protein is CASSPRDTGNTIYF.

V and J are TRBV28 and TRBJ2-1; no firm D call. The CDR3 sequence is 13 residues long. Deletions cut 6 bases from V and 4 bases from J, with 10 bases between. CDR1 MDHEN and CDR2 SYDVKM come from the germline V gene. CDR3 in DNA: TGTGCCAGCAGGAAGACTCTTTACAATGAGCAGTTCTTC. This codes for CASRKTLYNEQFF.

CDR3 region: CASSLPGTEETQYF. CDR3 bases: TGCGCCAGCAGCCTACCCGGGACAGAAGAGACCCAGTACTTC. V and J are TRBV5-1 and TRBJ2-5; 7 nucleotides match TRBD1. The CDR3 is made up of 14 amino acids. Germline V gene sequence: CDR1 SGHRS, CDR2 YFSETQ. With 4 bases clipped from V and 3 bases from J, the junction kept 6 bases outside the gene matches.

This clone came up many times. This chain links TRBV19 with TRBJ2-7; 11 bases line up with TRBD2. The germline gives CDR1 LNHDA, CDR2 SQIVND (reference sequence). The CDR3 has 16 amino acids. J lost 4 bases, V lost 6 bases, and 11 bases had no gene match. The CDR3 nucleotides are TGTGCCAGTAGCCCCCTGACTAGCGGGAACGTATACGAGCAGTACTTC. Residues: CASSPLTSGNVYEQYF.

As DNA, the CDR3 is TGTGCCTGGAGTCGTCGGAATGAAAAACTGTTTTTT. Its protein is CAWSRRNEKLFF. The chain carries TRBV30 and TRBJ1-4, with no clear D. V lost 2 bases, J lost 5 bases, and 6 bases lay in between. The CDR3 length is 12 residues. Germline V CDR1 and CDR2: GTSNPN, SVGIG (reference sequence).

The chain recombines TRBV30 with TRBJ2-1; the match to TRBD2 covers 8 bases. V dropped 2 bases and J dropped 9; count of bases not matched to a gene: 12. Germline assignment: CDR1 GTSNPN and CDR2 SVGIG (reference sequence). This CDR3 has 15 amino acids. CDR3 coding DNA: TGTGCCTGGAGTACCACTAGCGGAGGATTCGGTGAGCAGTTCTTC. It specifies CAWSTTSGGFGEQFF.

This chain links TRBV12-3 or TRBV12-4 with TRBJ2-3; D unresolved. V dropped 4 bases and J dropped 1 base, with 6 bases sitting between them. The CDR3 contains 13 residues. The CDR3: CASSYPGTDTQYF. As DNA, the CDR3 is TGTGCCAGCAGTTACCCGGGCACAGATACGCAGTATTTT.

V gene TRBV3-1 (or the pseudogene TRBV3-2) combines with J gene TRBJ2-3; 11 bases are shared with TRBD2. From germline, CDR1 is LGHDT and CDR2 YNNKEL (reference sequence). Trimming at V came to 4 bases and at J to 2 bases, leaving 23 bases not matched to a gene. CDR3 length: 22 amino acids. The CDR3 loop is CASSPPGLAEDHALWFTDTQYF. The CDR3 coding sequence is TGTGCCAGCAGCCCCCCGGGACTAGCGGAAGATCACGCACTATGGTTCACAGATACGCAGTATTTT.

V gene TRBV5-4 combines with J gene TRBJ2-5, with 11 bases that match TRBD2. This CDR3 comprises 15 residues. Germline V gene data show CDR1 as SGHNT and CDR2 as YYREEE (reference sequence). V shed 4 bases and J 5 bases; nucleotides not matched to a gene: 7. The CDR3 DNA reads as TGTGCCAGCAGCCAACTAGCGGGAGTCGGCGAGACCCAGTACTTC. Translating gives CASSQLAGVGETQYF.